This passage covers 10 T cell receptor beta chains from one sample sequenced in a study of cytomegalovirus exposure and HLA in healthy donors. Use of 60 Vbeta and 13 Jbeta primers characterized the PCR. Clones were read by immunoSEQ multiplex PCR, and TCRdb kept only the in-frame ones, dropping some. The sample records 150,000 to 200,000 clones, roughly 85% being singletons. Sequencing was performed on PBMCs. The receptors shown here come from a man between 25 and 39 years old in good health and CMV-seropositive.

This chain links TRBV9 with TRBJ2-7, with 10 bases aligning to TRBD1. V shed 0 bases, J shed 4 bases, and the junction held 4 bases outside the gene matches. The CDR3 loop spans 15 amino acids. CDR1 and CDR2 from the germline V gene are SGDLS and YYNGEE. In DNA form, the CDR3 reads TGTGCCAGCAGCGTAGCGACAGGGGGCCATTACGAGCAGTACTTC. This gives the protein CASSVATGGHYEQYF.

The chain recombines TRBV9 with TRBJ1-1, with a possible D match to TRBD1 (5 bases). Trimming shortened V by 0 bases and J by 0 bases, and 6 bases separated the two germline ends. This CDR3 has 14 residues. Germline V lookup: CDR1 SGDLS, CDR2 YYNGEE. CDR3 region: CASSVGGMNTEAFF. As DNA, the CDR3 is TGTGCCAGCAGCGTAGGGGGCATGAACACTGAAGCTTTCTTT.

The chain combines TRBV7-9 with TRBJ1-2, with D possibly being TRBD1 (6 bases). Deletions cut 5 bases from V and 6 bases from J, with 19 bases between. Per the germline V gene, CDR1 is SEHNR and CDR2 is FQNEAQ (reference sequence). The CDR3 sequence is 15 residues long. CDR3 DNA: TGTGCCAGCAGCCTATTAGGAGGGGGGGACGATGGCTACACCTTC. This sequence encodes CASSLLGGGDDGYTF.

The CDR3 here is CASSEFARSYGYTF. The CDR3 coding sequence is TGTGCCAGCAGTGAATTCGCCAGGTCCTATGGCTACACCTTC. This rearrangement joins TRBV25-1 to TRBJ1-2; no reliable D call. Looked up from germline, CDR1 is MGHDK and CDR2 is SYGVNS. The CDR3 totals 14 residues. With 1 base removed from V and 4 bases from J, the gap between germline ends came to 10 bases.

With respect to this clone: The germline gene is not matched at one end of the junction; a read error may be the cause. The rearrangement uses TRBV7-2 and TRBJ2-1; D call uncertain. This CDR3 has 15 residues. The germline V gene encodes CDR1 SGHTA and CDR2 FQGNSA. The CDR3 nucleotides read TGTGCCAGCAGCTTAGTGGTGGGCTCCTACAATGGGCAGTTCTTC. It translates to CASSLVVGSYNGQFF.

The chain has TRBV21-1 and TRBJ2-5; the listed D gene, TRBD1, was not tested against the DNA. TRBV21-1 counts as a pseudogene. The CDR3 runs to 16 residues. The CDR3 region is CASTFAGTGQQETQYF. CDR3 DNA: TGTGCCAGCACGTTCGCCGGGACAGGTCAACAAGAGACCCAGTACTTC.

This sequence joins TRBV6-5 and TRBJ2-2, with 8 bases aligning to TRBD2. V lost 8 bases, J lost 4 bases, and 9 bases stayed unmatched. This CDR3 comprises 15 residues. The germline V gene encodes CDR1 MNHEY and CDR2 SVGAGI. The CDR3 sequence is CASQSGTRGTGELFF. CDR3 bases: TGTGCCAGCCAGTCCGGGACTAGGGGCACCGGGGAGCTGTTTTTT.

V gene TRBV19 combines with J gene TRBJ2-3, with 12 nucleotides matching TRBD2. Losses at the gene ends were 6 bases for V and 2 bases for J; bases not matched to a gene: 6. Germline loops: CDR1 LNHDA, CDR2 SQIVND (reference sequence). CDR3 length equals 16 residues. In DNA, the CDR3 is TGTGCCAGTAGCCGACGGACTAGCGGGATCACAGATACGCAGTATTTT. As protein: CASSRRTSGITDTQYF.

This chain joins TRBV4-3 and TRBJ2-2; 7 nucleotides line up with TRBD1. There are 16 residues in the CDR3. V trimming: 0 bases; J trimming: 0 bases; junction bases outside the gene matches: 1. Germline values: CDR1 LGHNA, CDR2 YSLEER. The CDR3 spells CASSQDGTANTGELFF. CDR3 coding DNA: TGCGCCAGCAGCCAAGATGGGACAGCGAACACCGGGGAGCTGTTTTTT.

The gene calls are TRBV15 and TRBJ2-4; D might be TRBD2 (6 bases). V lost 1 base and J lost 2, with 33 bases in between. The germline V gene has CDR1 LNHNV and CDR2 YYDKDF (reference sequence). The length of the CDR3 is 23 residues. Here the CDR3 reads CATSRGPNPGVGELAESKNIQYF. CDR3 nucleotide sequence: TGTGCCACCAGCAGAGGTCCAAACCCGGGAGTAGGCGAACTTGCGGAGTCCAAAAACATTCAGTACTTC.